These 24 T cell receptor beta chains were sequenced from one sample in a study of early T cells in non-severe SARS-CoV-2 infection. Each CDR3 protein is one row after TCRdb ran MiXCR on the 5' RACE reads. The sample has more than 55,000 distinct CDR3 sequences, around 13% seen once. Sequencing was done on a sample of whole blood. These receptors were collected from an adult who was a healthcare worker with PCR-confirmed SARS-CoV-2 infection or an uninfected control (not recorded which).

This clonotype was detected once. This sequence joins TRBV19 and TRBJ2-5; D is undetermined. The CDR3 length is 14 residues. Germline loops: CDR1 LNHDA, CDR2 SQIVND (reference sequence). V dropped 0 bases and J dropped 2 bases, with 7 bases sitting between them. CDR3 in DNA: TGTGCCAGTAGTATAGATATGGAACAAGAGACCCAGTACTTC. This gives the protein CASSIDMEQETQYF. Filled out from reference TRBV19 and TRBJ2-5, the complete variable domain reads DGGITQSPKYLFRKEGQNVTLSCEQNLNHDAMYWYRQDPGQGLRLIYYSQIVNDFQKGDIAEGYSVSREKKESFPLTVTSAQKNPTAFYLCASSIDMEQETQYFGPGTRLLVL.

This clonotype showed up many times. The chain recombines TRBV28 with TRBJ1-1; D is perhaps TRBD1 (5 bases). The CDR3 spans 14 residues. Germline-derived CDR1 and CDR2 are MDHEN and SYDVKM. Trimming removed 5 bases at V and 7 bases at J, with 17 bases between. The CDR3 region has the DNA TGTGCCAGCAGTCTCCAGGGTATGGGGGGTGAAGCTTTCTTT. Translating gives CASSLQGMGGEAFF.

V and J are TRBV12-3 or TRBV12-4 and TRBJ2-3, with D uncertain. This CDR3 region has 15 residues. V shed 3 bases and J shed 1 base, with 11 bases lying between them. Here the CDR3 reads CASSFGQLRTDTQYF. The DNA of the CDR3 is TGTGCCAGCAGTTTTGGGCAGCTACGCACAGATACGCAGTATTTT.

This clonotype has ten or more counts. The chain uses TRBV4-1 and TRBJ2-7; D call uncertain. Germline CDR1 is MGHRA and CDR2 is YSYEKL. Trimming took 0 bases from V and 0 from J, leaving 6 bases between them. The CDR3 runs to 14 residues. The CDR3 nucleotides are TGCGCCAGCAGCCAAGAGTACAGCTCCTACGAGCAGTACTTC. This sequence encodes CASSQEYSSYEQYF.

This clonotype was found many times. The rearrangement links TRBV6-5 to TRBJ1-2; D is undetermined. Trimming stripped 0 bases from V and 4 bases from J, with 18 bases between. The CDR3 has 17 residues. Per germline, CDR1 MNHEY and CDR2 SVGAGI. The CDR3 DNA follows: TGTGCCAGCAGTTACTCGCTGCTGTACGGGATAGGCTATGGCTACACCTTC. Translation gives CASSYSLLYGIGYGYTF.

This clonotype was seen ten or more times. The chain couples TRBV20-1 to TRBJ2-1; unclear D gene. CDR3 length: 14 amino acids. Per germline, CDR1 DFQATT and CDR2 SNEGSKA (reference sequence). The ends were cut back, 5 bases at V and 0 bases at J, with 11 bases in the middle. CDR3 in amino acids: CSAGRLSSYNEQFF. The CDR3 nucleotides read TGCAGTGCTGGCAGACTCAGCTCCTACAATGAGCAGTTCTTC.

With regard to this clonotype: This may stem from a read error, because a much larger clone lies one nucleotide away. In DNA form, the CDR3 reads TGTGCCAGCAGCGGAGGCCTGAGGGCGTTTAGCAATCAGCCCCAGCATTTT. It yields the protein CASSGGLRAFSNQPQHF. The chain uses TRBV6-1 and TRBJ1-5; D remains ambiguous. The CDR3 totals 17 residues. The V gene lost 6 bases and the J gene lost 0 bases, with 18 bases spanning the gap. CDR1 is MNHNS and CDR2 is SASEGT in the germline V gene.

The J gene is TRBJ1-2, the V gene TRBV12-3 or TRBV12-4; TRBD1 agrees at 8 bases. The CDR3 covers 18 residues. Losses at the gene ends were 2 bases for V and 0 bases for J; bases not matched to a gene: 11. CDR3 sequence reads: CASSLPQYKDRANYGYTF. CDR3 nucleotide sequence: TGTGCCAGCAGTTTACCCCAATATAAGGACAGGGCTAACTATGGCTACACCTTC.

Regarding this clonotype: Compared with germline, one end of the junction differs, possibly owing to a read error. The chain recombines TRBV6-1 with TRBJ2-1; 9 nucleotides match TRBD2. The CDR3 is made up of 15 amino acids. Germline CDR1 MNHNS, CDR2 SASEGT. CDR3 residues: CASNEFAGGYNEQFF. The CDR3 DNA is TGTGCCAGCAATGAATTTGCGGGGGGGTACAATGAGCAGTTCTTC.

This clonotype is medium-sized in the sample. The chain combines TRBV19 with TRBJ2-5, with TRBD2 matching 8 bases. The CDR3 loop spans 16 amino acids. Germline lookup yields CDR1 LNHDA and CDR2 SQIVND (reference sequence). V lost 5 bases, J lost 0 bases, and 8 bases stayed unmatched. In DNA form, the CDR3 reads TGTGCCAGTAGTCCGTATAGCGGGGCACACCAAGAGACCCAGTACTTC. It codes for CASSPYSGAHQETQYF.

This clonotype was counted ten times or more. The V and J genes are TRBV4-3 and TRBJ2-7; D gene unclear. Germline values: CDR1 LGHNA, CDR2 YSLEER. This CDR3 is built from 13 residues. Trimming cost V 5 bases and J 2 bases, with 10 bases left between them. The CDR3 is CASSRARAYEQYF. The CDR3, as DNA: TGCGCCAGCAGCAGAGCTAGGGCCTACGAGCAGTACTTC.

This clonotype was counted ten times or more. V usage is TRBV5-1 and J usage is TRBJ2-5, with D perhaps TRBD1 or TRBD2 (5 bases each). This CDR3 contains 17 residues. Germline CDR1 SGHRS, CDR2 YFSETQ. The ends were cut back, 4 bases at V and 1 base at J, with 20 bases in the middle. CDR3 DNA sequence: TGCGCCAGCAGCCCAGGGAGAGGTCCGGTCATCCAAGAGACCCAGTACTTC. Translating it yields CASSPGRGPVIQETQYF.

Many counts were recorded for this clonotype. The chain employs TRBV5-6 and TRBJ2-3; 8 bases match TRBD1. Germline assignment: CDR1 SGHDT and CDR2 YYEEEE. V trimming: 5 bases; J trimming: 6 bases; junction bases outside the gene matches: 8. The CDR3 runs 14 residues. The CDR3 DNA reads as TGTGCCAGCAGAGACGCAGGGGGCGCCGATACGCAGTATTTT. Translation: CASRDAGGADTQYF.

This clonotype was seen repeatedly, ten times or more. The chain employs TRBV12-3 or TRBV12-4 and TRBJ1-2, with no clear D. The CDR3 consists of 13 residues. V lost 2 bases and J lost 13, with 17 bases in between. For the CDR3, the DNA is TGTGCCAGCAGTTTACTCATGAGACACGGTGTCACCTTC. Translated, it gives CASSLLMRHGVTF.

This clonotype was recorded a few times. The V gene is TRBV5-1, the J gene TRBJ2-5; D is uncertain. This CDR3 contains 15 residues. Germline CDR1 SGHRS, CDR2 YFSETQ. The ends were cut back, 0 bases at V and 5 bases at J, with 14 bases in the middle. The CDR3 sequence: CASSLVLGGRETQYF. CDR3 DNA sequence: TGCGCCAGCAGCTTGGTTCTCGGCGGTCGGGAGACCCAGTACTTC.

This clonotype was counted between two and nine times. This chain links TRBV3-1 with TRBJ2-3; 8 positions agree with TRBD1. CDR3 length equals 15 residues. The germline gives CDR1 LGHDT, CDR2 YNNKEL (reference sequence). With V trimmed by 1 base and J by 4 bases, 4 bases remained unmatched. The CDR3: CASSQVQGAADTQYF. CDR3 sequence (DNA): TGTGCCAGCAGCCAAGTCCAGGGGGCCGCAGATACGCAGTATTTT.

This clonotype came up many times. The J gene is TRBJ2-6, the V gene TRBV20-1, with 9 bases lining up with TRBD2. Germline trimming cut 3 bases from V and 0 bases from J; bases unmatched to any gene: 0. The CDR3 totals 15 residues. CDR1 is DFQATT and CDR2 is SNEGSKA in the germline V gene (reference sequence). CDR3 DNA: TGCAGTGCTAGGACTAGCGGCTCTGGGGCCAACGTCCTGACTTTC. Amino acid sequence: CSARTSGSGANVLTF.

CDR3 in amino acids: CASTPTGAIINQPQHF. The CDR3 nucleotides read TGTGCCAGCACCCCGACAGGAGCTATAATCAATCAGCCCCAGCATTTT. The V gene is TRBV6-2 or TRBV6-3, the J gene TRBJ1-5; the D gene is possibly TRBD1 (6 bases). V was trimmed by 7 bases and J by 3 bases, leaving 19 bases between them. Germline values: CDR1 MNHEY, CDR2 SVGEGT. The CDR3 has 16 residues.

Comment on this clonotype: A read error is possible here, since a much larger clone lies one base away. Here the CDR3 omits its conserved ending phenylalanine or tryptophan, so a read error is the likely source. This chain joins TRBV20-1 and TRBJ2-3; a possible D gene is TRBD1 (6 bases). V was pared by 6 bases and J by 0 bases, with 16 bases between. CDR1 is DFQATT, CDR2 SNEGSKA, per germline (reference sequence). The CDR3 sequence is 15 residues long. CDR3 DNA sequence: TGCAGTGCGCTATCAGGGGATCAAAGCACAGATACGCAGTATTCT. As protein: CSALSGDQSTDTQYS.

Many counts were recorded for this clonotype. V usage is TRBV18 and J usage is TRBJ2-3; D gene unclear. This CDR3 contains 14 residues. Germline V gene sequence: CDR1 KGHSH, CDR2 LQKENI. V lost 0 bases to trimming and J lost 1 base, with 5 bases between them. CDR3: CASSPPYGTDTQYF. DNA of the CDR3: TGTGCCAGCTCACCACCTTATGGCACAGATACGCAGTATTTT.

This clonotype was counted at least ten times. V is TRBV6-5 and J is TRBJ1-5, with 10 bases lining up with TRBD1. This CDR3 contains 15 residues. The ends lost 5 bases at V and 3 bases at J; junction bases unmatched: 4. The germline gives CDR1 MNHEY, CDR2 SVGAGI. Written as DNA, the CDR3 is TGTGCCAGCAGTAGGGGACAGGGGTTCAATCAGCCCCAGCATTTT. Translating gives CASSRGQGFNQPQHF.

This sequence joins TRBV7-2 and TRBJ2-3; D is unresolved. The CDR3 loop spans 13 amino acids. V shed 0 bases and J shed 3 bases, with 4 bases lying between them. CDR1 SGHTA and CDR2 FQGNSA come from the germline V gene. The chain's CDR3 is CASSLARTDTQYF. CDR3 sequence (DNA): TGTGCCAGCAGCTTAGCGCGGACAGATACGCAGTATTTT.

Notes on this clonotype: A read error may be the cause here, since a much bigger clone is one base away. V is TRBV13 and J is TRBJ2-7, with 8 bases fitting TRBD1. J gave up 2 bases and V 0 bases, and 3 bases lay outside the gene matches. CDR1 and CDR2 (germline): PRHDT, FYEKMQ (reference sequence). The CDR3 loop spans 15 amino acids. The CDR3 reads CASSLGRQGPYEQYF. The CDR3 region has the DNA TGTGCCAGCAGCTTAGGGCGACAGGGGCCCTACGAGCAGTACTTC.

This rearrangement joins TRBV12-3 or TRBV12-4 to TRBJ2-1; no clear D gene. V was shortened by 4 bases and J by 10 bases, with 11 bases between the two germline ends. This CDR3 has 12 residues. The CDR3 protein is CASSSRSREQFF. The CDR3 nucleotides read TGTGCCAGCAGTTCCAGGTCAAGGGAGCAGTTCTTC.